Presented here are 6 T cell receptor beta chains from one specimen sequenced in a study of pediatric ulcerative colitis (dated 2019 in TCRdb). The method behind the library was the immunoSEQ multiplex PCR assay. TCRdb provides this immuneACCESS table in a form limited to in-frame rearrangements. Some clones are lacking; in checked studies, under half of them reflect an unresolved V gene, and why the rest are absent is not known. Within this sample are about 60,000 clones, with 87% of them counted one time only. About 1.5% of the sample rests with the top ten. Input material: blood. These receptors all stem from a boy between 5 and 17 years old who was a control in a study of pediatric ulcerative colitis.

The chain is built from TRBV5-6 and TRBJ1-2; tentative D call: TRBD1 (6 bases). V was cut by 2 bases and J by 1 base, with 12 bases left in between. Germline loops: CDR1 SGHDT, CDR2 YYEEEE. This CDR3 spans 15 amino acids. The CDR3 sequence is CASSFPLDSNYGYTF. The DNA for the CDR3 is TGTGCCAGCAGCTTTCCCCTGGACAGTAACTATGGCTACACCTTC. The complete variable domain, with remaining parts taken from reference TRBV5-6 and TRBJ1-2, reads DAGVTQSPTHLIKTRGQQVTLRCSPKSGHDTVSWYQQALGQGPQFIFQYYEEEERQRGNFPDRFSGHQFPNYSSELNVNALLLGDSALYLCASSFPLDSNYGYTFGSGTRLTVV.

V and J are TRBV23-1 and TRBJ1-5, with D tentatively TRBD1 (6 bases). TRBV23-1 is labeled an ORF, and its function is uncertain. V shed 7 bases and J shed 3 bases, with 13 bases lying between them. CDR3 size: 14 residues. The chain's CDR3 is CASISTGINQPQHF. The DNA for the CDR3 is TGCGCCAGCATCTCGACAGGCATCAATCAGCCCCAGCATTTT.

This sequence joins TRBV2 and TRBJ1-2; D gene unclear. V was clipped by 2 bases and J by 3 bases, with 7 bases between them. In germline, CDR1 is SNHLY, CDR2 FYNNEI. The CDR3 runs to 13 residues. CDR3 in DNA: TGTGCCAGCAGTGAAAGGAGAGACTATGGCTACACCTTC. Encoded protein: CASSERRDYGYTF.

The chain is built from TRBV15 and TRBJ2-1; no reliable D call. V shed 10 bases and J shed 4 bases, with 8 bases lying between them. Germline V gene sequence: CDR1 LNHNV, CDR2 YYDKDF (reference sequence). The CDR3 spans 11 residues. CDR3 residues: CASSAYNEQFF. Here the CDR3 DNA reads TGTGCCAGTTCGGCGTACAATGAGCAGTTCTTC.

V gene TRBV4-2 combines with J gene TRBJ1-3; D not certain. Germline values: CDR1 LGHNA, CDR2 YNFKEQ. CDR3 length: 15 amino acids. With 0 bases removed from V and 2 bases from J, the gap between germline ends came to 8 bases. The CDR3 sequence: CASSQDKGTGNTIYF. The DNA for the CDR3 is TGTGCCAGCAGCCAAGATAAAGGGACTGGAAACACCATATATTTT.

The DNA for the CDR3 is TGCGCCAGCAGCCGGATGACGGGGCTCAACACTGAAGCTTTCTTT. Residues: CASSRMTGLNTEAFF. V and J are TRBV5-1 and TRBJ1-1, with D perhaps matching TRBD1 (5 bases). The V end lost 4 bases, the J end lost 2 bases, and 15 bases lay between the germline ends. The germline V gene has CDR1 SGHRS and CDR2 YFSETQ. CDR3 length: 15 residues.